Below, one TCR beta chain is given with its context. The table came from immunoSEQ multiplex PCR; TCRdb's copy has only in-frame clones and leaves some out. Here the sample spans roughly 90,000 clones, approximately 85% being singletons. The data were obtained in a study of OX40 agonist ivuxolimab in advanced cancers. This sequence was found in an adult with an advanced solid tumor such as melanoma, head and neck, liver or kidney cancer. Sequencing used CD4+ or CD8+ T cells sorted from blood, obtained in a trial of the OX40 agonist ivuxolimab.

CDR3 DNA: TGTGCCAGCAGCGACAGGGGGTCGGACATTCAGTACTTC. Amino acid sequence: CASSDRGSDIQYF. The chain is built from TRBV27 and TRBJ2-4; 9 positions match TRBD1. Germline lookup yields CDR1 MNHEY and CDR2 SMNVEV (reference sequence). The CDR3 contains 13 residues. V was clipped by 6 bases and J by 8 bases; unmatched bases: 5.